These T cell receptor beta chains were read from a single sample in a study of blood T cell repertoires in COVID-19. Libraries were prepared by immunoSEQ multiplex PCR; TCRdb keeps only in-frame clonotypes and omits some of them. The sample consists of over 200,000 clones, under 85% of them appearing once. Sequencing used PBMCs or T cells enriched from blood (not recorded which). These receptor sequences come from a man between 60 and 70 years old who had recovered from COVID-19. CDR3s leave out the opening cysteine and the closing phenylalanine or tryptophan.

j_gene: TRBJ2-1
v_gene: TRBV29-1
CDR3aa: SGRTSGGGEQF

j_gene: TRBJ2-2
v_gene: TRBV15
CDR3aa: ATSREPGPRTGELF

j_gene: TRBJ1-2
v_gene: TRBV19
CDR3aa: ASSYGGMHNYGYT

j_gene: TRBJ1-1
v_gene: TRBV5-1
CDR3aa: ASSVRDRGMNTEAF

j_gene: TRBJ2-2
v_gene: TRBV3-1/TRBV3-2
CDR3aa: ASSQGQGMNTGELF

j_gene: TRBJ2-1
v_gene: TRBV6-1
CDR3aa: ASSELRQYNEQF

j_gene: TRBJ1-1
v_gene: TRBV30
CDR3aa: AWIPGGRDTEAF

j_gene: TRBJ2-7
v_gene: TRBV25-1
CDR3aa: ASSRLLGYEQY

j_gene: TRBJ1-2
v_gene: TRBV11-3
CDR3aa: ASSLDGQHK

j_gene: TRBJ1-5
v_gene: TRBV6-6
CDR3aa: ASSPQNRGKGQPQH

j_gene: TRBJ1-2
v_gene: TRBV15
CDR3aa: ATSRDGRVRYGYT

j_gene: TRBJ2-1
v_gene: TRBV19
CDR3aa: ASSIEDRTYNEQF

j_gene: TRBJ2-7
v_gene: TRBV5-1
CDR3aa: ASSLLVQGDEQY

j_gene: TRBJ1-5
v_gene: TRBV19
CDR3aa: ASSKAGGNSNQPQH

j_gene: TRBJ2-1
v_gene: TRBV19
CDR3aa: ASGSLAGGFNEQF

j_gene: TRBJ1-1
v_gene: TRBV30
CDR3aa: AWRLKGPRLNTEAF

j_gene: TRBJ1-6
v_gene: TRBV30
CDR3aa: ARSTGYNSPLH

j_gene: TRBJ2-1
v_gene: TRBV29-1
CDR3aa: SVPMLADYNEQF

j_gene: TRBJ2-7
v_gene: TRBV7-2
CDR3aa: ASSPGYEQY

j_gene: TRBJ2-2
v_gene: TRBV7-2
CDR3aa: ASSFTYTGELF

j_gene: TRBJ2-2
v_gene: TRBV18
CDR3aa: ASSPPVPTGTGELF

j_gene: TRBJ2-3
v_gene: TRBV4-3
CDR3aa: ASSHLPTSGNTQY

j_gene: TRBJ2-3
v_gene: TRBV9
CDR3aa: ASSVLPSGGDTQY

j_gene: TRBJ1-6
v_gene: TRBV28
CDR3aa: ASTPGIRH

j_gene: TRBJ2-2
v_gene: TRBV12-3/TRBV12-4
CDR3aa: ASAGGHTGELF

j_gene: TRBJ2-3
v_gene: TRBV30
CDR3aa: AWSSRGQGTQY

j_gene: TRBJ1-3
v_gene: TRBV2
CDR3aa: ASSEEDYSGNTIY

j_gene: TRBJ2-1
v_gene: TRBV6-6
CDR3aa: ASSPHREPNEQF

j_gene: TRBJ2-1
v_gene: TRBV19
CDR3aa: ASRGRIYNEQF

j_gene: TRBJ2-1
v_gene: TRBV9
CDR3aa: ASSVDGEPLNEQF

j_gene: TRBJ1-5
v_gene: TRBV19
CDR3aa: ASSLVRAGVQPQH

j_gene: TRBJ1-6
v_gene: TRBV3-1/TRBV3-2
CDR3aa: ASSTGGRGPTLH

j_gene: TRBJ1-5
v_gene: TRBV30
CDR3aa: AWSLTKNGQPQH

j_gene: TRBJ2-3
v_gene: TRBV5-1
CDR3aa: ASSLDGRTHTDTQY

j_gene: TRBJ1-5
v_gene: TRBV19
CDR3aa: ASSNPTGNRNQPQH

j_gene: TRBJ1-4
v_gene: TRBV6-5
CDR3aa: ASMRGQGGEKLF

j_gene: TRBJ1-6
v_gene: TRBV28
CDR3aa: ASSYIWRGTEDSPLH

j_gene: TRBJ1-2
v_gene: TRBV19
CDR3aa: ASSIMSLGGDRTTNYGYT

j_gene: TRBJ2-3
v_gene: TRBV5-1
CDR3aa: ASSLGSGTSTDTQY

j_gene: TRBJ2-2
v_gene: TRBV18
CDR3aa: ASSPRAGPGPKNTGELF

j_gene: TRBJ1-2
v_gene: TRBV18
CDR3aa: ASSPENMASNYGYT

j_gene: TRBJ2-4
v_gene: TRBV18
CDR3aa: ASSPPTSVATKNIQY

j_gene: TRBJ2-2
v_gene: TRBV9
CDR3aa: ASSSHPTSGDTGELF

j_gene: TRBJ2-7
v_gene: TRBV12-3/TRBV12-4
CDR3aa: ASSPPGYEQY

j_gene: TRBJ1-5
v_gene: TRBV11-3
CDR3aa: ASSLKPHRPGQPQH

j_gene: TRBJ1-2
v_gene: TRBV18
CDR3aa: ASSLRTGDLQYGYT

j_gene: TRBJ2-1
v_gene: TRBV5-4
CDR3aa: ASSLGPAGVGEQF

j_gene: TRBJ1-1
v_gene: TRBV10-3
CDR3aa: AISDSGTENTEAF

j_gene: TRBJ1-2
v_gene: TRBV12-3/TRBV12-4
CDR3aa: ASSFGRGNGYT

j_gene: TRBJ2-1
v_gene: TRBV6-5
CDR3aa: AFSKEGFDNEQF

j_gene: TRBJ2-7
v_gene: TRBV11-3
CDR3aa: ASSLQGDQYEQY

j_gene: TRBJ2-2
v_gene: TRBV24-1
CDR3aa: ATSERQGPTNTGELF

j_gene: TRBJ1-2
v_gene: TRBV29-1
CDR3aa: SVTRTGGPDGYT

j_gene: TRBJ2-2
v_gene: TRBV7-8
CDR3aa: ASSSRAGELF